This entry describes one TCR beta chain. Its antigen is currently not known. It has no much larger one-base neighbor in the sample; base qualities were not kept. The time point label, as the study defines it: baseline before first vaccination. Vaccinee samples were obtained from the UK trials COV001 and COV002, which included a single-blind randomized controlled phase 2/3 trial of AZD1222 (ChAdOx1 nCoV-19) in healthy adults. For TCRbeta chain sequencing, PBMC samples were collected from trial participants at day 0 and at day 28 after the second dose. This sample stems from a study of T cell responses to AZD1222 COVID-19 vaccine (dated by TCRdb to about 2021). Regarding the research as a whole: AZD1222 recipients whose second dose came at about 4 weeks and those whose second dose came at about 12 weeks were combined into one group, since spike-specific TCR depth and breadth did not differ between the two schedules. TCR sequencing was performed for about 240 trial participants, of whom about 200 were given two doses of AZD1222 and around 25 were given two doses of MenACWY control vaccine. Enrollment into the trials was organized by age into subgroups of 18-55, 56-69 and 70-plus years, and those subgroups contained approximately 150, 30 and 60 TCR-sequenced participants, respectively. What the study reported, not specific to this receptor: The whole spike protein was spanned by vaccine-associated CD4 TCRs, and dominant responses were seen in regions 160-218 and 743-854. Because no samples from the day 14 peak response were available, repertoires could be characterized only after the peak T cell response. Reportedly, close to half of the unique spike-specific TCRs recognized epitopes lying outside the regions that are mutated in the B.1.351 and B.1.1.7 variants. The 56-69-year group was small, and its depth increase did not reach significance, likely because of low power. Participants were mostly white British and included more females than males, and it was suggested by the authors that clonal diversity may have been underestimated. Conclusions about previously exposed vaccinees are limited, since just five or six AZD1222 recipients were seropositive for SARS-CoV-2 at baseline. After two AZD1222 doses, both the breadth and the depth of spike-specific TCRs were significantly higher than at day 0 and than in MenACWY recipients.

The CDR3 regions of human TCRbeta chains were subjected to immunosequencing. Under the source paper's analysis protocol: TCRs in the repertoires were compared against a reference library of SARS-CoV-2-specific TCRs that had been generated with the MIRA antigen-specificity platform. Breadth was defined as the fraction of unique TCRs that were SARS-CoV-2-associated, and depth was defined as the fraction of total T cells that were SARS-CoV-2-associated. Using the MIRA data, each spike-specific TCR was assigned both to the spike region to which the TCR was reactive and to a CD4 or CD8 class. Log10-transformed breadth and depth values were compared by one-way ANOVA with Sidak's multiple comparisons tests. Not all clones reach the TCRdb copy of this immuneACCESS table, which keeps in-frame sequences only. Checked studies attribute under half of the gap to unresolved V genes and leave the rest unexplained. From that table come the V and J calls and clone size; the DNA was used to work out D and trimming. The sample has some 150,000 clones on record, 88% of them singletons. About 15% of the sample goes to the ten largest clones.

The CDR3 numbers 17 residues from cysteine through phenylalanine. Only the CDR3 part of the read is kept: 51 bases, read in frame from the first base. The germline V gene yields SGHTA for CDR1 and FQGNSA for CDR2. V and J lose 2 bases and 2 bases, and a span of 18 bases separates them. This TCR came from an adult in good health. The chain joins TRBV7-2 to TRBJ1-2; TRBD1 is a possible D gene, resting on 6 matching bases. The sample in question was peripheral blood, obtained on day 0 of AZD1222 vaccination. The base sequence is TGTGCCAGCAGCTTATGGAAAACAGGGAGCAGAAACTATGGCTACACCTTC. This encodes CASSLWKTGSRNYGYTF.